This TCR beta chain came from a study of beta chain features in type 1 diabetes. Whole-study findings and limits: A possible short-template PCR bias applies equally to patients and controls. Among patients, naive, central memory and Treg TCRB repertoires appeared more similar than among healthy donors. High TCR expression in some cells could lead to their over-representation in cDNA sequencing. Insertions were fewer and deletions more numerous at VDJ junctions in type 1 diabetes patients.

Of the isolated RNA, all was reverse transcribed, and so the sequenced material was expressed TCRB transcripts. The assay was immunoSEQ multiplex PCR, and TCRdb's table has in-frame clones only and misses some. The sample has about 300,000 clones; around 7.8% are singletons. A remark on this clone: Its antigen is unidentified.

Germline values: CDR1 LNHDA, CDR2 SQIVND (reference sequence). Trimming removed 9 bases at V and 5 bases at J, with 13 bases between. The CDR3 sequence is 12 residues long. This chain joins TRBV19 and TRBJ1-2; D not resolved. The sequenced material came from central memory CD4+ T cells from blood. The receptor's source is a woman aged 18-30 years in good health. CDR3 amino acids: CASTLAGYGYTF. DNA of the CDR3: TGTGCCAGCACCTTGGCGGGGTATGGCTACACCTTC.